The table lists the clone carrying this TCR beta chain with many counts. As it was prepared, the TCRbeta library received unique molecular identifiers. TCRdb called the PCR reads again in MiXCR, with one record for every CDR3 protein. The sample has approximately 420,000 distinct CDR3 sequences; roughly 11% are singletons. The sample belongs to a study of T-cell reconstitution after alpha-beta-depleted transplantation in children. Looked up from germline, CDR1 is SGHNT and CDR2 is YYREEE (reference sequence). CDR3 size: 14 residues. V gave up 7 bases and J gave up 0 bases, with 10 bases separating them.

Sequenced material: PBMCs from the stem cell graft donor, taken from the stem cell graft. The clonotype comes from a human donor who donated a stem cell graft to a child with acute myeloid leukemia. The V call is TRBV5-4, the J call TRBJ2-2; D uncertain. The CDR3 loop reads CASAMGTNTGELFF. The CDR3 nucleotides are TGTGCCAGCGCGATGGGTACGAACACCGGGGAGCTGTTTTTT.